A single sample is the source of the 16 T cell receptor beta chains below, sequenced in a study of shared clonotypes between healthy human individuals. TCRdb's copy holds only in-frame clones and misses some; the assay was immunoSEQ multiplex PCR. The sample contains hundreds of thousands of clones, 80% to 95% of which appear only once. It was CD45RO-negative cells, positively selected for CCR7, that made up naive CD8 cells, with terminally differentiated effector memory CD45RA+ cells excluded. Sequenced input: naive CD8+ T cells sorted from blood. All receptors come from a man aged 25 to 40 in good health.

The genes are TRBV9 and TRBJ2-4; the match to TRBD1 covers 7 bases. The CDR3 length is 13 residues. V gave up 4 bases and J gave up 9 bases; unmatched junction bases: 7. Germline lookup yields CDR1 SGDLS and CDR2 YYNGEE. In nucleotides, the CDR3 is TGTGCCAGCAGCTCTACAGGGGCGAGCATTCAGTACTTC. Protein sequence: CASSSTGASIQYF.

This chain connects TRBV27 to TRBJ2-1; D remains unclear. Germline assignment: CDR1 MNHEY and CDR2 SMNVEV (reference sequence). The CDR3 spans 12 residues. Deletions cut 4 bases from V and 2 bases from J, with 3 bases between. The CDR3 reads CASSSTYNEQFF. The CDR3 DNA reads as TGTGCCAGCAGTTCGACCTACAATGAGCAGTTCTTC.

The chain employs TRBV27 and TRBJ2-4, with 8 bases identical to TRBD2. Trimming removed 8 bases from V and 12 bases from J; junction bases left unmatched: 9. This CDR3 has 12 residues. Germline V gene lookup returns CDR1 MNHEY and CDR2 SMNVEV (reference sequence). The CDR3 DNA sequence: TGTGCCAGCCAGCGGGCGGGGGGCGCTCAGTACTTC. The encoded protein is CASQRAGGAQYF.

This clone has just one count. The chain uses TRBV10-3 and TRBJ2-7; 9 bases are shared with TRBD1. The CDR3 contains 17 residues. The germline V gene has CDR1 ENHRY and CDR2 SYGVKD. Trimming cost V 4 bases and J 4 bases; bases outside gene matches: 14. DNA of the CDR3: TGTGCCATCAGTGCTGGAAAGCCGGGACAGGGCAGTTACGAGCAGTACTTC. The encoded protein is CAISAGKPGQGSYEQYF.

The chain uses TRBV29-1 and TRBJ2-6; D uncertain. Germline assignment: CDR1 SQVTM and CDR2 ANQGSEA. Trimming stripped 4 bases from V and 0 bases from J, with 13 bases between. The CDR3 length is 16 residues. The CDR3 bases are TGCAGCGTTGGAGCGATCCTAAACTCTGGGGCCAACGTCCTGACTTTC. As protein: CSVGAILNSGANVLTF.

This clone was detected once. An end of the junction does not agree with germline; a read error may underlie this. The V call is TRBV7-7, the J call TRBJ2-2, with a weak D call TRBD1 (6 bases). This CDR3 is 14 amino acids long. The germline V gene has CDR1 SSHAT and CDR2 FNYEAQ (reference sequence). CDR3 region: CASSLGTKPGELFF. The DNA for the CDR3 is TGTGCTAGCAGCTTAGGGACAAAACCCGGGGAGCTGTTTTTT.

The CDR3 loop reads CASSLRGDNEQFF. The CDR3 DNA sequence: TGTGCCAGCAGCCTACGTGGGGACAATGAGCAGTTCTTC. J is TRBJ2-1 and V is TRBV7-3; no clear D. This CDR3 has 13 amino acids. In germline, CDR1 is SGHTA, CDR2 FQGTGA. Trimming cost V 5 bases and J 5 bases, with 10 bases left between them.

V and J are TRBV7-9 and TRBJ1-1; D remains unclear. The V gene's germline CDR1 is SEHNR and CDR2 FQNEAQ (reference sequence). This CDR3 has 16 residues. V lost 4 bases to trimming and J lost 1 base, with 16 bases between them. CDR3 loop: CASSSLQREPNTEAFF. CDR3 DNA sequence: TGTGCCAGCAGCTCACTTCAGAGAGAACCGAACACTGAAGCTTTCTTT.

The V and J genes are TRBV6-6 and TRBJ2-6; D is unresolved. V shed 2 bases and J shed 2 bases, with 10 bases lying between them. The germline CDR1 and CDR2 sequences are MNHNY and SVGAGI (reference sequence). This CDR3 is 16 amino acids long. CDR3 protein: CASSYTDPTGANVLTF. DNA of the CDR3: TGTGCCAGCAGTTACACCGACCCGACTGGGGCCAACGTCCTGACTTTC.

This rearrangement joins TRBV9 to TRBJ2-2; no definite D call. The V and J ends lost 4 bases and 1 base respectively, with 5 bases between them. Germline CDR1 is SGDLS and CDR2 is YYNGEE. The CDR3 length is 13 residues. Here the CDR3 reads CASSFENTGELFF. The CDR3 DNA is TGTGCCAGCAGCTTTGAGAACACCGGGGAGCTGTTTTTT.

This rearrangement joins TRBV15 to TRBJ1-5, with no clear D. V was shortened by 3 bases and J by 3 bases, with 9 bases between the two germline ends. Germline lookup yields CDR1 LNHNV and CDR2 YYDKDF (reference sequence). The CDR3 is 14 amino acids. CDR3 region: CATSRSEHNQPQHF. In DNA form, the CDR3 reads TGTGCCACCAGCAGGTCGGAGCACAATCAGCCCCAGCATTTT.

V and J are TRBV29-1 and TRBJ2-7; D not certain. V lost 0 bases and J 3 bases, leaving 9 bases between the germline ends. Germline CDR1 is SQVTM and CDR2 is ANQGSEA. The CDR3 consists of 13 residues. In DNA form, the CDR3 reads TGCAGCGTTGAAGATGGCCAGTTCTACGAGCAGTACTTC. It codes for CSVEDGQFYEQYF.

The sample holds one count of this clone. The chain has TRBV7-2 and TRBJ2-6, with D perhaps TRBD1 (6 bases). This CDR3 spans 16 amino acids. Germline V gives CDR1 SGHTA, CDR2 FQGNSA. V lost 5 bases and J 0 bases, leaving 11 bases between the germline ends. The CDR3 nucleotides read TGTGCCAGCAGCCCAGGGGCGTACTCTGGGGCCAACGTCCTGACTTTC. It specifies CASSPGAYSGANVLTF.

This clone was observed once. The J gene is TRBJ2-1, the V gene TRBV27, with 12 nucleotides matching TRBD2. CDR3 size: 15 residues. Germline V gives CDR1 MNHEY, CDR2 SMNVEV (reference sequence). V shed 0 bases and J 15 bases; nucleotides not matched to a gene: 9. In DNA form, the CDR3 reads TGTGCCAGCAGTTTATCCGCGACTAGCGGGAGAACTCGGTTCTTC. Translation gives CASSLSATSGRTRFF.

The rearrangement links TRBV7-8 to TRBJ2-1; 7 bases align to TRBD2. J was trimmed by 6 bases and V by 4 bases; bases with no gene match: 15. Germline lookup yields CDR1 SGHVS and CDR2 FQNEAQ. CDR3 length equals 17 residues. This chain's CDR3 is CASSSPDGREPANEQFF. The CDR3 DNA reads as TGTGCCAGCAGCTCCCCCGATGGGCGGGAGCCCGCCAATGAGCAGTTCTTC.

V gene TRBV7-6 combines with J gene TRBJ2-2; 7 bases agree with TRBD1. The CDR3 is made up of 15 amino acids. The junction had 2 bases not matched to a gene; V was cut back by 1 base and J by 3 bases. Germline V gene lookup returns CDR1 SGHVS and CDR2 FNYEAQ. This CDR3 reads CASSLGGQYTGELFF. The DNA of the CDR3 is TGTGCCAGCAGCTTAGGGGGACAGTACACCGGGGAGCTGTTTTTT.